This TCR beta chain was documented in a study of tissue T cells after allogeneic stem cell transplantation. The CDR3 is made up of 16 amino acids. CDR1 and CDR2 (germline): NNHNN, SYGAGS (reference sequence). As to time point: mouse harvest day 14 after allogeneic transplant. Each mouse received 10^7 T-cell-depleted marrow cells plus 10^6 splenic CD5+ T cells by tail vein. Profiling relied on immunoSEQ multiplex PCR, and the TCRdb table lists in-frame clones only, not all of them. Of roughly 2,700 clones in the sample, approximately 48% were seen once. With respect to this clone: Its ends do not fully match the called genes, so a read error is possible. The gene symbols are mouse symbols. The CDR3 goes on 1 residue after the read ends, and that part is filled in from the germline J gene.

The receptor was isolated from a female BALB/c mouse given C57BL/6 T cells with graft-versus-host disease after an allogeneic hematopoietic cell transplant. Input material: lymph node tissue. The gene calls are TRBV13-2 and TRBJ2-5; 14 bases line up with TRBD2. CDR3 sequence: CARGGGLGGREDTQYF. CDR3 DNA, as far as it was read: TGTGCCCGCGGGGGGGGACTGGGGGGGCGCGAAGACACCCAGTAC.